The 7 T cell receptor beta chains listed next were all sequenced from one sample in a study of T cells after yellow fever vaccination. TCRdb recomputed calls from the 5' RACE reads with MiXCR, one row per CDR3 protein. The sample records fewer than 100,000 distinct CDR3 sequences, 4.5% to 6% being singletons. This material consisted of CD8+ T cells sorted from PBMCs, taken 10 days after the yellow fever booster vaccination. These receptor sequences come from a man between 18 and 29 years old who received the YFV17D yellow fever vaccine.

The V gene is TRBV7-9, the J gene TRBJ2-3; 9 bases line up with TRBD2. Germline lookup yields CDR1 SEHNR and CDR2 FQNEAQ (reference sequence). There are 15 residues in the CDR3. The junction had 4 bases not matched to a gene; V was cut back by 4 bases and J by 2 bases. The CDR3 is CASSWTSENTDTQYF. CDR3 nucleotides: TGTGCCAGCAGCTGGACTAGCGAGAACACAGATACGCAGTATTTT.

CDR3 residues: CASSSPLIARDRGTDTQYF. The DNA for the CDR3 is TGCGCCAGCAGCTCACCACTCATAGCCCGGGACAGAGGCACAGATACGCAGTATTTT. J is TRBJ2-3 and V is TRBV5-1, with 7 bases aligning to TRBD1. The CDR3 spans 19 residues. J gave up 1 base and V 3 bases, and 17 bases lay outside the gene matches. Germline V lookup: CDR1 SGHRS, CDR2 YFSETQ.

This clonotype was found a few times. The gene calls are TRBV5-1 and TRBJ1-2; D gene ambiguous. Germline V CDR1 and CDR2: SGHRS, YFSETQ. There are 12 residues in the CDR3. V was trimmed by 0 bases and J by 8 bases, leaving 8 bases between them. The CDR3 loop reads CASSLAVGGYTF. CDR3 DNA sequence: TGCGCCAGCAGCTTGGCGGTGGGAGGCTACACCTTC.

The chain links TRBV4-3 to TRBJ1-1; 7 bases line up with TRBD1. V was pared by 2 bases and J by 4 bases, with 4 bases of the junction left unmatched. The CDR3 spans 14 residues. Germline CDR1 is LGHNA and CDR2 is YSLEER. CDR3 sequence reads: CASSQSRGGTEAFF. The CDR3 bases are TGCGCCAGCAGCCAAAGCAGGGGGGGCACTGAAGCTTTCTTT.

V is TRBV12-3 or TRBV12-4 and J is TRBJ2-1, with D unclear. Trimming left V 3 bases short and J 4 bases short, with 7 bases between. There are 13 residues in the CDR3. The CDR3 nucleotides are TGTGCCAGCAGTTTGTTGGCTTACAATGAGCAGTTCTTC. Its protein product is CASSLLAYNEQFF.

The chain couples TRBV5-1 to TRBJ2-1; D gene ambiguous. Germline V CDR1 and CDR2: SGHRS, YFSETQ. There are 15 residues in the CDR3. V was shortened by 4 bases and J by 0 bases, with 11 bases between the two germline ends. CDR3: CASSSRQSSYNEQFF. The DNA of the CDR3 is TGCGCCAGCAGCAGCAGGCAAAGCTCCTACAATGAGCAGTTCTTC.

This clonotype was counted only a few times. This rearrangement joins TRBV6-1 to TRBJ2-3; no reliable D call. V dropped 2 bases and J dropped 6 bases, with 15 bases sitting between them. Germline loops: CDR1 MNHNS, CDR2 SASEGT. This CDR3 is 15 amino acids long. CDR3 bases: TGTGCCAGCAGTGAACCCCCCGGACCAGAGGATACGCAGTATTTT. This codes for CASSEPPGPEDTQYF.